Each of the 7 T cell receptor beta chains below was sequenced from the same sample in a study of metastatic and nonmetastatic thyroid tumors. Thyroid surgery took place with no prior treatment in any patient. TCRdb reanalyzed the PCR reads with MiXCR. The data contain under 20,000 clones, about 33% of them singletons. The specimen sequenced was tumor tissue. The receptor source for this set is a male donor with papillary thyroid cancer or a benign thyroid nodule (not recorded which). Some clones in this sample may be carry-over from other donors' samples.

The chain couples TRBV7-8 to TRBJ2-5; D is ambiguous. This CDR3 is 15 amino acids long. Germline CDR1 is SGHVS and CDR2 is FQNEAQ. The ends were cut back, 5 bases at V and 5 bases at J, with 18 bases in the middle. This CDR3 reads CASSPQFVSGETQYF. In nucleotides, the CDR3 is TGTGCCAGCAGCCCCCAGTTTGTGAGTGGTGAGACCCAGTACTTC.

This clone came up many times. The CDR3 sequence is CASSPPPGANTGELFF. CDR3 DNA sequence: TGCGCCAGCAGCCCCCCCCCGGGAGCGAACACCGGGGAGCTGTTTTTT. The rearrangement links TRBV4-1 to TRBJ2-2; TRBD2 might be the D (6 bases). The germline V gene has CDR1 MGHRA and CDR2 YSYEKL. This CDR3 region has 16 residues. Trimming pared 4 bases from V and 0 bases from J, leaving 12 bases between.

For this clone: A junction boundary mismatches the germline segment, possibly from a read error. The rearrangement links TRBV5-1 to TRBJ2-1; no clear D. This CDR3 contains 15 residues. Germline CDR1 is SGHRS and CDR2 is YFSETQ. CDR3 protein: CACSLVVQVYNEQFF. The CDR3, as DNA: TGCGCCTGCAGCTTGGTGGTCCAAGTTTACAATGAGCAGTTCTTC. Based on the CDR3 plus reference TRBV5-1 and TRBJ2-1, the full variable domain is KAGVTQTPRYLIKTRGQQVTLSCSPISGHRSVSWYQQTPGQGLQFLFEYFSETQRNKGNFPGRFSGRQFSNSRSEMNVSTLELGDSALYLCACSLVVQVYNEQFFGPGTRLTVL.

The chain links TRBV7-2 to TRBJ1-2; D call uncertain. The CDR3 covers 15 residues. Between the trimmed V and J ends, which lost 3 bases and 2 bases, there was a span of 13 bases. Germline V CDR1 and CDR2: SGHTA, FQGNSA. CDR3 sequence: CASSFYRLGNYGYTF. CDR3 coding DNA: TGTGCCAGCAGCTTCTATAGACTAGGGAACTATGGCTACACCTTC.

This clone was found a few times. The J gene is TRBJ2-7, the V gene TRBV6-5; TRBD1 matches 9 bases. Per germline, CDR1 MNHEY and CDR2 SVGAGI. The CDR3 sequence is 15 residues long. After removal of 3 bases from V and 4 bases from J, the junction contained 7 bases not matched to a gene. CDR3 loop: CASSYSRDREYEQYF. CDR3 nucleotide sequence: TGTGCCAGCAGTTATTCCCGGGACAGGGAATACGAGCAGTACTTC.

This clone was found many times. The V call is TRBV7-6, the J call TRBJ2-1; D remains unclear. Trimming pared 4 bases from V and 3 bases from J, leaving 13 bases between. Looked up from germline, CDR1 is SGHVS and CDR2 is FNYEAQ. The CDR3 length is 15 residues. The CDR3 reads CASSSSQRDYNEQFF. As DNA, the CDR3 is TGTGCCAGCAGCTCTTCCCAGCGTGACTACAATGAGCAGTTCTTC.

This chain links TRBV11-2 with TRBJ1-4; TRBD1 matches 7 bases. Germline-derived CDR1 and CDR2 are SGHAT and FQNNGV. The CDR3 has 12 amino acids. After removal of 4 bases from V and 13 bases from J, the junction contained 6 bases not matched to a gene. CDR3 protein: CASSSTGRRLFF. CDR3 DNA: TGTGCCAGCAGCTCGACAGGGAGAAGACTGTTTTTT. Drawing the rest from reference TRBV11-2 and TRBJ1-4, the complete variable domain is EAGVAQSPRYKIIEKRQSVAFWCNPISGHATLYWYQQILGQGPKLLIQFQNNGVVDDSQLPKDRFSAERLKGVDSTLKIQPAKLEDSAVYLCASSSTGRRLFFGSGTQLSVL.